These 26 T cell receptor beta chains share one sample of origin, sequenced in a study of cytomegalovirus exposure and HLA in healthy donors. Generated by immunoSEQ multiplex PCR, the TCRdb table keeps only in-frame clones and is missing some. The profile covers a few hundred thousand clones, with approximately 88% appearing a single time and over 0.85% taken by the ten largest. Sequenced sample: PBMCs. Every receptor here comes from a woman under 30 in good health and CMV-seronegative.

This chain uses TRBV5-4 with TRBJ2-1; 10 nucleotides match TRBD2. The CDR3 contains 16 residues. Trimming removed 3 bases from V and 4 bases from J; junction bases left unmatched: 7. Germline lookup yields CDR1 SGHNT and CDR2 YYREEE (reference sequence). Here the CDR3 DNA reads TGTGCCAGCAGCTCAAAAAAGCGGGAGGGATACAATGAGCAGTTCTTC. Protein product: CASSSKKREGYNEQFF.

The chain couples TRBV5-1 to TRBJ1-2; D may be TRBD1 (5 bases). Per the germline V gene, CDR1 is SGHRS and CDR2 is YFSETQ. CDR3 length: 14 residues. Trimming took 0 bases from V and 7 from J, leaving 13 bases between them. The CDR3 reads CASSLEAGSPGYTF. CDR3 coding DNA: TGCGCCAGCAGCTTGGAAGCAGGGTCGCCTGGCTACACCTTC.

The V gene is TRBV28, the J gene TRBJ2-3, with 8 bases that match TRBD2. V shed 7 bases and J 2 bases; nucleotides not matched to a gene: 11. Per germline, CDR1 MDHEN and CDR2 SYDVKM. There are 16 residues in the CDR3. CDR3 bases: TGTGCCAGCACGGGTCCAGCGGGAGTTTACACAGATACGCAGTATTTT. This sequence encodes CASTGPAGVYTDTQYF.

Notes on this clone: At one boundary the junction diverges from the germline segment, which might be a read error. J is TRBJ2-7 and V is TRBV4-3; TRBD1 aligns across 7 bases. Germline V gives CDR1 LGHNA, CDR2 YSLEER. The CDR3 runs to 14 residues. The CDR3 here is CASSQAYGTAPEAF. For the CDR3, the DNA is TGCGCCAGCAGCCAAGCTTACGGGACAGCCCCGGAGGCCTTC.

This chain uses TRBV7-9 with TRBJ1-2; the D is unclear. This CDR3 spans 14 amino acids. Trimming took off 5 bases at V and 7 bases at J, with 17 bases between the two ends. Germline CDR1 SEHNR, CDR2 FQNEAQ (reference sequence). CDR3 sequence reads: CASSPEGALVGYTF. CDR3 in DNA: TGTGCCAGCAGCCCGGAGGGCGCCTTAGTTGGCTACACCTTC.

Only a few counts were recorded for this clone. V usage is TRBV27 and J usage is TRBJ1-1, with D unclear. In germline, CDR1 is MNHEY, CDR2 SMNVEV (reference sequence). Trimming removed 5 bases from V and 2 bases from J, with 9 bases in between. This CDR3 is 13 amino acids long. The CDR3 DNA reads as TGTGCCAGCAGTCGGGGATTCAACACTGAAGCTTTCTTT. Amino acid sequence: CASSRGFNTEAFF.

J is TRBJ2-5 and V is TRBV25-1; 7 nucleotides line up with TRBD2. V trimming: 2 bases; J trimming: 3 bases; junction bases outside the gene matches: 9. Germline V gives CDR1 MGHDK, CDR2 SYGVNS. CDR3 length equals 16 residues. The CDR3 loop reads CASSEPGLRPKETQYF. The CDR3 DNA is TGTGCCAGCAGTGAACCGGGACTAAGGCCGAAAGAGACCCAGTACTTC.

The chain joins TRBV11-2 to TRBJ1-1; TRBD1 might be the D (6 bases). This CDR3 region has 16 residues. With 3 bases removed from V and 1 base from J, the gap between germline ends came to 15 bases. Germline V lookup: CDR1 SGHAT, CDR2 FQNNGV. The DNA of the CDR3 is TGTGCCAGCAGCTTTGGTAGGGGGTCTCCGAACACTGAAGCTTTCTTT. Its protein is CASSFGRGSPNTEAFF.

This clone was counted only a few times. The chain joins TRBV4-3 to TRBJ2-7; TRBD1 aligns across 8 bases. Trimming took 5 bases from V and 5 from J; bases not matched to a gene: 8. The CDR3 has 14 residues. Germline loops: CDR1 LGHNA, CDR2 YSLEER. The CDR3 protein is CASSGDRRFDEQYF. The CDR3 nucleotides read TGCGCCAGCAGCGGGGACAGGAGATTTGACGAGCAGTACTTC.

The DNA for the CDR3 is TGTGCCAGCAGCTTAGGAACAGTCTCTGGGGCCAACGTCCTGACTTTC. This encodes CASSLGTVSGANVLTF. This chain uses TRBV11-3 with TRBJ2-6; D is undetermined. The CDR3 loop spans 16 amino acids. Per the germline V gene, CDR1 is SGHNT and CDR2 is YENEEA. The V end was cut by 1 base, the J end by 0 bases, with 7 bases between.

This chain connects TRBV28 to TRBJ1-1; TRBD1 might be the D (6 bases). Looked up from germline, CDR1 is MDHEN and CDR2 is SYDVKM. The CDR3 is 13 residues long. The germline V and J ends were trimmed by 1 base and 5 bases, with 8 bases remaining between them. The CDR3 bases are TGTGCCAGCAGTTTATCAGGGGTGACTGAAGCTTTCTTT. Residues: CASSLSGVTEAFF.

In this sample, this clone turned up once. DNA of the CDR3: TGCGCCAGCAGTGAGTCGGGACTAGTTTCAGATACGCAGTATTTT. Its protein is CASSESGLVSDTQYF. V is TRBV10-1 and J is TRBJ2-3, with TRBD2 identical over 8 bases. The CDR3 consists of 15 residues. Trimming removed 0 bases from V and 4 bases from J; junction bases left unmatched: 3. Germline CDR1 and CDR2: WNHNN and SYGVQD (reference sequence).

The chain carries TRBV15 and TRBJ1-4; maybe TRBD1 (5 bases). The CDR3 has 14 amino acids. Trimming shortened V by 1 base and J by 5 bases, and 8 bases separated the two germline ends. Looked up from germline, CDR1 is LNHNV and CDR2 is YYDKDF (reference sequence). Here the CDR3 reads CATSRGGVNEKLFF. CDR3 nucleotides: TGTGCCACCAGCAGAGGGGGGGTAAATGAAAAACTGTTTTTT.

The J gene is TRBJ1-6, the V gene TRBV28; 9 bases match TRBD1. The CDR3 totals 17 residues. Germline V gives CDR1 MDHEN, CDR2 SYDVKM. V gave up 6 bases and J gave up 6 bases; unmatched junction bases: 12. CDR3 protein: CASSPGTGSWGNSPLHF. The CDR3 coding sequence is TGTGCCAGCAGCCCCGGGACAGGGAGCTGGGGTAATTCACCCCTCCACTTT.

This clone has a handful of counts. This chain links TRBV5-8 with TRBJ2-7; possible D gene TRBD2, 5 bases. Trimming removed 0 bases at V and 7 bases at J, with 11 bases between. The CDR3 consists of 13 residues. CDR1 and CDR2 (germline): SGHTS, YDEGEE. The CDR3 nucleotides read TGTGCCAGCAGCTTGGGGAGGACGCGGGAGCAGTACTTC. Protein product: CASSLGRTREQYF. Full variable domain (outside the CDR3, taken from reference TRBV5-8 and TRBJ2-7): EAGVTQSPTHLIKTRGQQATLRCSPISGHTSVYWYQQALGLGLQFLLWYDEGEERNRGNFPPRFSGRQFPNYSSELNVNALELEDSALYLCASSLGRTREQYFGPGTRLTVT.

The chain employs TRBV18 and TRBJ2-7, with D possibly TRBD1 on 7 matching bases. The V end was cut by 2 bases, the J end by 3 bases, with 20 bases between. The CDR3 covers 17 residues. Germline values: CDR1 KGHSH, CDR2 LQKENI. The CDR3 reads CASSPTIGGQRNYEQYF. As DNA, the CDR3 is TGTGCCAGCTCACCAACAATCGGGGGACAGAGAAACTACGAGCAGTACTTC.

This chain connects TRBV7-2 to TRBJ1-2; 8 nucleotides agree with TRBD1. Losses at the gene ends were 1 base for V and 7 bases for J; bases not matched to a gene: 11. CDR1 is SGHTA, CDR2 FQGNSA, per germline. This CDR3 spans 16 amino acids. CDR3 region: CASSLGITGGIGGYTF. The CDR3 DNA reads as TGTGCCAGCAGCTTAGGGATCACAGGGGGAATCGGTGGCTACACCTTC.

The rearrangement links TRBV9 to TRBJ2-1; TRBD1 is a possible D gene (5 bases). Germline V gene lookup returns CDR1 SGDLS and CDR2 YYNGEE. This CDR3 is built from 13 residues. The V and J ends lost 3 bases and 7 bases respectively, with 11 bases between them. In DNA, the CDR3 is TGTGCCAGCAGCGGCAGGGATTGGAATGAGCAGTTCTTC. Protein: CASSGRDWNEQFF. The variable domain in full, with the rest retrieved from reference TRBV9 and TRBJ2-1, is DSGVTQTPKHLITATGQRVTLRCSPRSGDLSVYWYQQSLDQGLQFLIQYYNGEERAKGNILERFSAQQFPDLHSELNLSSLELGDSALYFCASSGRDWNEQFFGPGTRLTVL.

The gene calls are TRBV6-5 and TRBJ2-1, with TRBD2 identical over 10 bases. Trimming took 4 bases from V and 4 from J; bases not matched to a gene: 4. Germline CDR1 is MNHEY and CDR2 is SVGAGI. The CDR3 spans 15 residues. CDR3 protein: CASSSGLAEYNEQFF. CDR3 nucleotides: TGTGCCAGCAGTTCTGGACTAGCGGAGTACAATGAGCAGTTCTTC.

This sequence joins TRBV7-7 and TRBJ1-2, with 8 bases aligning to TRBD1. This CDR3 spans 16 amino acids. Germline V gene lookup returns CDR1 SSHAT and CDR2 FNYEAQ (reference sequence). With V trimmed by 9 bases and J by 4 bases, 16 bases remained unmatched. The CDR3 spells CASYTRRTGKVYGYTF. The CDR3 nucleotides are TGTGCCAGTTATACCCGCCGGACAGGGAAGGTCTATGGCTACACCTTC.

Concerning this clone itself: Other DNA sequences within the sample encode an identical CDR3. The rearrangement uses TRBV25-1 and TRBJ2-1; TRBD2 aligns across 13 bases. The germline V gene encodes CDR1 MGHDK and CDR2 SYGVNS. This CDR3 is 15 amino acids long. J lost 6 bases, V lost 4 bases, and 3 bases had no gene match. DNA for the CDR3: TGTGCCAGCAGTGGGGGACTAGCGGGAATCAATGAGCAGTTCTTC. It encodes CASSGGLAGINEQFF.

This clone occurred a few times. The V and J genes are TRBV4-3 and TRBJ1-2, with 8 bases identical to TRBD1. V shed 0 bases, J shed 8 bases, and the junction held 2 bases outside the gene matches. CDR1 and CDR2 from the germline V gene are LGHNA and YSLEER. The CDR3 has 13 residues. The CDR3 loop reads CASSQDRGLGYTF. The DNA of the CDR3 is TGCGCCAGCAGCCAAGACAGGGGGCTCGGCTACACCTTC.

V is TRBV11-2 and J is TRBJ2-5, with 9 bases that match TRBD2. The CDR3 has 16 residues. Trimming took 2 bases from V and 5 from J; bases not matched to a gene: 9. The germline V gene encodes CDR1 SGHAT and CDR2 FQNNGV. As DNA, the CDR3 is TGTGCCAGCAGCTTAAAGCAGCGGGAGGTCCGGGAGACCCAGTACTTC. Protein sequence: CASSLKQREVRETQYF.

This rearrangement joins TRBV27 to TRBJ1-4; TRBD1 matches at 7 bases. V lost 7 bases, J lost 6 bases, and 8 bases stayed unmatched. Germline V gene data show CDR1 as MNHEY and CDR2 as SMNVEV (reference sequence). CDR3 length: 14 amino acids. CDR3 loop: CASTPYRGHEKLFF. The CDR3 DNA sequence: TGTGCCAGCACCCCCTACAGGGGCCATGAAAAACTGTTTTTT.

The chain couples TRBV6-5 to TRBJ2-7, with 8 nucleotides matching TRBD1. Looked up from germline, CDR1 is MNHEY and CDR2 is SVGAGI. The CDR3 is made up of 14 amino acids. The V and J ends lost 4 bases and 2 bases, in that order; junction bases with no gene match: 4. The CDR3 sequence: CASSSDRGTYEQYF. Written as DNA, the CDR3 is TGTGCCAGCAGTTCCGACAGGGGTACCTACGAGCAGTACTTC.

The J gene is TRBJ2-3, the V gene TRBV5-1; D is possibly TRBD2 (5 bases). With 8 bases removed from V and 3 bases from J, the gap between germline ends came to 16 bases. Germline V gene sequence: CDR1 SGHRS, CDR2 YFSETQ. CDR3 size: 14 residues. The CDR3 spells CASRWWGETDTQYF. CDR3 nucleotide sequence: TGCGCCAGTCGATGGTGGGGAGAAACAGATACGCAGTATTTT.